Listed here are 23 T cell receptor beta chains from one sample, sequenced in a study of blood T cell repertoires in COVID-19. TCRdb keeps only in-frame clones here, not all; method: immunoSEQ multiplex PCR. The table shows approximately 63,000 clones, with about 90% occurring only once. The sample consisted of peripheral blood. The receptors derive from a woman aged 80 or over with active COVID-19.

The chain joins TRBV29-1 to TRBJ2-3, with a possible D match to TRBD2 (5 bases). The CDR3 length is 17 residues. Trimming shortened V by 3 bases and J by 0 bases, and 19 bases separated the two germline ends. CDR1 is SQVTM, CDR2 ANQGSEA, per germline. CDR3: CSVDRRLGSGSTDTQYF. CDR3 sequence (DNA): TGCAGCGTTGACCGCCGGCTTGGAAGCGGTAGCACAGATACGCAGTATTTT.

The chain combines TRBV13 with TRBJ2-5, with D possibly matching TRBD1 (5 bases). CDR3 size: 17 residues. Germline lookup yields CDR1 PRHDT and CDR2 FYEKMQ (reference sequence). V was trimmed by 5 bases and J by 5 bases, leaving 24 bases between them. The CDR3 region is CASSPLATTIKGETQYF. CDR3 DNA sequence: TGTGCCAGCAGCCCCCTCGCCACCACCATAAAGGGGGAGACCCAGTACTTC.

The chain links TRBV6-5 to TRBJ1-2; 7 bases are shared with TRBD1. Germline-derived CDR1 and CDR2 are MNHEY and SVGAGI. Trimming removed 7 bases from V and 2 bases from J; junction bases left unmatched: 1. This CDR3 is 12 amino acids long. CDR3: CASKGQNYGYTF. The DNA of the CDR3 is TGTGCCAGCAAGGGACAGAACTATGGCTACACCTTC.

This chain links TRBV5-1 with TRBJ2-7, with D possibly matching TRBD2 (5 bases). V lost 2 bases and J lost 3, with 6 bases in between. CDR3 length: 12 residues. Per germline, CDR1 SGHRS and CDR2 YFSETQ. The CDR3 nucleotides are TGCGCCAGCAGCTTCGAGGGCTACGAGCAGTACTTC. The encoded protein is CASSFEGYEQYF.

The chain joins TRBV6-5 to TRBJ2-1; TRBD2 aligns across 10 bases. CDR1 MNHEY and CDR2 SVGAGI come from the germline V gene. Germline trimming cut 2 bases from V and 7 bases from J; bases unmatched to any gene: 8. The length of the CDR3 is 16 residues. The CDR3 loop reads CASSYLQRGGRNEQFF. The CDR3 coding sequence is TGTGCCAGCAGTTACCTTCAGCGGGGGGGCCGAAATGAGCAGTTCTTC.

V gene TRBV2 combines with J gene TRBJ1-1; D is uncertain. V gave up 11 bases and J gave up 4 bases, with 17 bases separating them. This CDR3 is 13 amino acids long. CDR1 and CDR2 from the germline V gene are SNHLY and FYNNEI. Here the CDR3 reads CAANGYLGTEAFF. The CDR3 bases are TGTGCCGCTAACGGGTACCTCGGCACTGAAGCTTTCTTT. Combining the CDR3 with reference TRBV2 and TRBJ1-1 gives the whole variable domain EPEVTQTPSHQVTQMGQEVILRCVPISNHLYFYWYRQILGQKVEFLVSFYNNEISEKSEIFDDQFSVERPDGSNFTLKIRSTKLEDSAMYFCAANGYLGTEAFFGQGTRLTVV.

The chain carries TRBV7-2 and TRBJ2-1; TRBD2 matches at 9 bases. The germline V gene encodes CDR1 SGHTA and CDR2 FQGNSA. Germline trimming cut 2 bases from V and 3 bases from J; bases unmatched to any gene: 5. This CDR3 spans 16 amino acids. In DNA form, the CDR3 reads TGTGCCAGCAGCTTAAAGGCTAGCGGGATCTACAATGAGCAGTTCTTC. Protein sequence: CASSLKASGIYNEQFF.

The chain is built from TRBV5-8 and TRBJ1-1; no clear D. CDR1 is SGHTS and CDR2 is YDEGEE in the germline V gene. The V end lost 3 bases, the J end lost 0 bases, and 9 bases lay between the germline ends. CDR3 length: 14 residues. In nucleotides, the CDR3 is TGTGCCAGCAGCTCGCTACAGATGAACACTGAAGCTTTCTTT. Translation: CASSSLQMNTEAFF.

In this sample, this clone is medium-sized. This chain links TRBV9 with TRBJ2-2; 8 bases are shared with TRBD2. The trim removed 0 bases at V and 2 bases at J, leaving 6 bases unmatched. There are 17 residues in the CDR3. The germline V gene has CDR1 SGDLS and CDR2 YYNGEE. CDR3 DNA: TGTGCCAGCAGCGTAGAAAGGCTAGCGGGCAACACCGGGGAGCTGTTTTTT. Protein: CASSVERLAGNTGELFF.

This clone was observed a few times. This chain's CDR3 is CASSYSSGSSYNEQFF. CDR3 DNA sequence: TGTGCCAGCAGTTACTCGAGCGGAAGCTCCTACAATGAGCAGTTCTTC. The chain recombines TRBV6-2 or TRBV6-3 with TRBJ2-1; D possibly corresponds to TRBD2 (5 bases). V lost 0 bases to trimming and J lost 0 bases, with 9 bases between them. This CDR3 region has 16 residues. Germline V gene data show CDR1 as MNHEY and CDR2 as SVGEGT.

The rearrangement uses TRBV9 and TRBJ2-1; D gene ambiguous. This CDR3 comprises 15 residues. V lost 4 bases and J lost 0, with 11 bases in between. The germline CDR1 and CDR2 sequences are SGDLS and YYNGEE. Written as DNA, the CDR3 is TGTGCCAGCAGCCCCACGATGAGCTCCTACAATGAGCAGTTCTTC. This encodes CASSPTMSSYNEQFF. The entire variable domain, with the rest obtained from reference TRBV9 and TRBJ2-1, is as follows: DSGVTQTPKHLITATGQRVTLRCSPRSGDLSVYWYQQSLDQGLQFLIQYYNGEERAKGNILERFSAQQFPDLHSELNLSSLELGDSALYFCASSPTMSSYNEQFFGPGTRLTVL.

The genes are TRBV5-6 and TRBJ2-7; 9 nucleotides agree with TRBD1. V trimming: 7 bases; J trimming: 2 bases; junction bases outside the gene matches: 1. Germline-derived CDR1 and CDR2 are SGHDT and YYEEEE. The CDR3 is 12 amino acids. CDR3 coding DNA: TGTGCCAGCGGACAGGGGCCCTACGAGCAGTACTTC. As protein: CASGQGPYEQYF.

The chain combines TRBV4-3 with TRBJ2-7; D remains unclear. Trimming removed 1 base at V and 5 bases at J, with 9 bases between. The CDR3 runs 13 residues. Germline CDR1 LGHNA, CDR2 YSLEER. The CDR3, as DNA: TGCGCCAGCAGCCAAGGGCAGGTCCACGAGCAGTACTTC. It yields the protein CASSQGQVHEQYF.

The chain carries TRBV6-5 and TRBJ2-7; no clear D gene. The CDR3 sequence is 14 residues long. The ends were cut back, 7 bases at V and 1 base at J, with 14 bases in the middle. In germline, CDR1 is MNHEY, CDR2 SVGAGI. The CDR3 nucleotides read TGTGCCAGCACCCCTATGATTCTATCCTACGAGCAGTACTTC. Translated: CASTPMILSYEQYF.

The chain recombines TRBV11-3 with TRBJ2-1; 8 bases line up with TRBD1. The CDR3 has 14 residues. V was clipped by 3 bases and J by 7 bases; unmatched bases: 5. Germline loops: CDR1 SGHNT, CDR2 YENEEA. The chain's CDR3 is CASSFRGRRNEQFF. The CDR3 region has the DNA TGTGCCAGCAGCTTCAGGGGGCGGCGGAATGAGCAGTTCTTC.

This clone was observed a few times. V usage is TRBV30 and J usage is TRBJ2-7; the match to TRBD2 covers 7 bases. The CDR3 spans 15 residues. After removal of 3 bases from V and 4 bases from J, the junction contained 12 bases not matched to a gene. Germline lookup yields CDR1 GTSNPN and CDR2 SVGIG (reference sequence). The CDR3 here is CAWSRAGGGGYEQYF. CDR3 sequence (DNA): TGTGCCTGGAGCCGGGCGGGCGGGGGTGGTTACGAGCAGTACTTC.

The chain is built from TRBV5-8 and TRBJ2-1; D not resolved. The CDR3 totals 16 residues. V gave up 6 bases and J gave up 0 bases, with 16 bases separating them. The V gene's germline CDR1 is SGHTS and CDR2 YDEGEE. CDR3 sequence (DNA): TGTGCCAGCACCCTAGGAAGAGGTTTCTCCTACAATGAGCAGTTCTTC. It is translated as CASTLGRGFSYNEQFF.

The chain joins TRBV10-3 to TRBJ1-3; D gene unclear. Germline loops: CDR1 ENHRY, CDR2 SYGVKD. V was clipped by 7 bases and J by 0 bases, with 10 bases between them. There are 14 residues in the CDR3. CDR3 loop: CAITGLNSGNTIYF. The CDR3 coding sequence is TGTGCCATCACCGGTCTTAACTCTGGAAACACCATATATTTT.

This rearrangement joins TRBV9 to TRBJ2-3, with a weak D call TRBD2 (10 bases). Germline CDR1 SGDLS, CDR2 YYNGEE. This CDR3 comprises 19 residues. The V end was cut by 3 bases, the J end by 6 bases, with 29 bases between. The CDR3 DNA sequence: TGTGCCAGCAGCGGACCCGGGACAGGGAGAGCGGGGGGGCCGGATACGCAGTATTTT. Protein: CASSGPGTGRAGGPDTQYF.

This sequence joins TRBV4-2 and TRBJ2-7, with a possible D match to TRBD1 (6 bases). This CDR3 is built from 16 residues. Looked up from germline, CDR1 is LGHNA and CDR2 is YNFKEQ. Trimming took 0 bases from V and 0 from J, leaving 12 bases between them. CDR3 in DNA: TGTGCCAGCAGCCAAGATTCCGGGACACCCTCCTACGAGCAGTACTTC. As protein: CASSQDSGTPSYEQYF.

The chain couples TRBV30 to TRBJ2-5; D is possibly TRBD1 (6 bases). CDR3 length: 13 amino acids. Germline V CDR1 and CDR2: GTSNPN, SVGIG (reference sequence). Trimming removed 5 bases from V and 3 bases from J, with 13 bases in between. The CDR3 here is CAWAGGYKETQYF. The CDR3 DNA sequence: TGTGCCTGGGCTGGGGGCTATAAAGAGACCCAGTACTTC. Full variable domain (outside the CDR3, taken from reference TRBV30 and TRBJ2-5): SQTIHQWPATLVQPVGSPLSLECTVEGTSNPNLYWYRQAAGRGLQLLFYSVGIGQISSEVPQNLSASRPQDRQFILSSKKLLLSDSGFYLCAWAGGYKETQYFGPGTRLLVL.

The chain uses TRBV5-1 and TRBJ2-5; tentative D call: TRBD2 (5 bases). The germline V gene has CDR1 SGHRS and CDR2 YFSETQ. V was shortened by 0 bases and J by 7 bases, with 16 bases between the two germline ends. This CDR3 comprises 15 residues. CDR3 sequence (DNA): TGCGCCAGCAGCTTGGAGGCGGGCTCTGAGTTGACCCAGTACTTC. Its translation is CASSLEAGSELTQYF.

This clone was recorded once. The chain recombines TRBV9 with TRBJ2-5; maybe TRBD2 (7 bases). Germline-derived CDR1 and CDR2 are SGDLS and YYNGEE. The CDR3 extends over 16 amino acids. The germline V and J ends were trimmed by 0 bases and 2 bases, with 14 bases remaining between them. The CDR3 bases are TGTGCCAGCAGCGTAGGGGAGGGGGACTTTCAAGAGACCCAGTACTTC. The encoded protein is CASSVGEGDFQETQYF.